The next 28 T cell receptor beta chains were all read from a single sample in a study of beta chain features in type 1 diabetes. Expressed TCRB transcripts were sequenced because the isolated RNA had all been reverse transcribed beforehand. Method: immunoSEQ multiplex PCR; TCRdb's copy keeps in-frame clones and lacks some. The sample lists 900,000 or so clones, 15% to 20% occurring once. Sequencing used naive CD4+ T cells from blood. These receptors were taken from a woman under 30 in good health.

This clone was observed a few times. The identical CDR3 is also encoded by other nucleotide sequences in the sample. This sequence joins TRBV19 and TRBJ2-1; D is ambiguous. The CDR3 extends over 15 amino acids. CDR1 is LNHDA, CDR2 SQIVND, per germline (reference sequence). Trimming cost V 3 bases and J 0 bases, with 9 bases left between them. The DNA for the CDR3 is TGTGCCAGTAGTATCGCCGGTAGCTCCTACAATGAGCAGTTCTTC. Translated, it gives CASSIAGSSYNEQFF.

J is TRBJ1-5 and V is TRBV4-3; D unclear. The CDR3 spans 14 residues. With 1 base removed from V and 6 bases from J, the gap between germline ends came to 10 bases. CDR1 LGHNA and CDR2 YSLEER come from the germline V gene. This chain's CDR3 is CASSQVSGVQPQHF. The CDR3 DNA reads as TGCGCCAGCAGCCAAGTTTCCGGGGTTCAGCCCCAGCATTTT.

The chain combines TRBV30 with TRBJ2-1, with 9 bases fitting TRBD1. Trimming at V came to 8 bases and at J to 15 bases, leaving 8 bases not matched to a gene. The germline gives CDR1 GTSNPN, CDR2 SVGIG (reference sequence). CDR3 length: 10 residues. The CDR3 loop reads CAASGTGTFF. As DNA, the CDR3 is TGTGCCGCCTCCGGGACAGGGACGTTCTTC.

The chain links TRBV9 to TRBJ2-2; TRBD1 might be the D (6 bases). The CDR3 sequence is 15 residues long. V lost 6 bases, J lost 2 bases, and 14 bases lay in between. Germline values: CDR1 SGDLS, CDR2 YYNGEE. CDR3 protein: CASNPGHSNTGELFF. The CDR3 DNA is TGTGCCAGCAACCCGGGACACTCAAACACCGGGGAGCTGTTTTTT.

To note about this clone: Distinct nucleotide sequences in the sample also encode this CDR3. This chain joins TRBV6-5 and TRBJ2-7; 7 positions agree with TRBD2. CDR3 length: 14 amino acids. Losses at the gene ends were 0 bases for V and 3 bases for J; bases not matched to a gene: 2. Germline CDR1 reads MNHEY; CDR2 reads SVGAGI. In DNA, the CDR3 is TGTGCCAGCAGTTACTCTTCGGGGGGCTACGAGCAGTACTTC. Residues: CASSYSSGGYEQYF.

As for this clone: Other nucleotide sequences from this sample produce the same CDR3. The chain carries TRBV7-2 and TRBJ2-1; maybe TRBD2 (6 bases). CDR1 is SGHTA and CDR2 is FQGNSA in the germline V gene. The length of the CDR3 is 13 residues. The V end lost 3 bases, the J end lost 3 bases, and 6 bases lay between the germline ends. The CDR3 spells CASSLTSYNEQFF. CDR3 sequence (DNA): TGTGCCAGCAGCTTGACTAGCTACAATGAGCAGTTCTTC.

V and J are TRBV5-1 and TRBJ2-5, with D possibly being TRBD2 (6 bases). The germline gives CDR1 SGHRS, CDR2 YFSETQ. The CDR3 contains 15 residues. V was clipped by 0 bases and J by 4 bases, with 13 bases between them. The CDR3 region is CASSLAGSGAETQYF. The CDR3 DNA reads TGCGCCAGCAGCTTGGCCGGGTCGGGAGCAGAGACCCAGTACTTC.

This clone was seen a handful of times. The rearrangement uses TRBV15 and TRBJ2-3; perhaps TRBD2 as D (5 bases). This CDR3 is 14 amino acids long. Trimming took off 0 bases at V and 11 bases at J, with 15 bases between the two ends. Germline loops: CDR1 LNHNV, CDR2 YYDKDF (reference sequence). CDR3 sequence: CATSRDAGPGGQYF. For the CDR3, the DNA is TGTGCCACCAGCAGAGATGCCGGGCCAGGAGGGCAGTATTTT.

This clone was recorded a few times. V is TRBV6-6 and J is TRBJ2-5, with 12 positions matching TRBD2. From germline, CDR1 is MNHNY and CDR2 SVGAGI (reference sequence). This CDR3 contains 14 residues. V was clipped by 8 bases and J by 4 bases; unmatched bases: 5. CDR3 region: CASGKGLAGETQYF. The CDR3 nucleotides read TGTGCCAGCGGCAAGGGACTAGCGGGAGAGACCCAGTACTTC.

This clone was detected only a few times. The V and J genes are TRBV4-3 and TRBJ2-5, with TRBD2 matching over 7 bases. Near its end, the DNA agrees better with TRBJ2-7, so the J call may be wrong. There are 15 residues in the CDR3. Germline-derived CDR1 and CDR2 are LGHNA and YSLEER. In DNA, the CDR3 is TGCGCCAGCATGGTGAGCGGGGTACCCTCCTACGAGCAGTACTTC. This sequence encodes CASMVSGVPSYEQYF.

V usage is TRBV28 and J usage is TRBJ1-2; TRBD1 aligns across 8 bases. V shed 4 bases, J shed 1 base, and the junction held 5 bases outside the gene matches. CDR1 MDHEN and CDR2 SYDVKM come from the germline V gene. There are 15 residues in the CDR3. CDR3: CASSSGQGRNYGYTF. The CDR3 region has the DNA TGTGCCAGCAGTTCTGGACAGGGCCGTAACTATGGCTACACCTTC.

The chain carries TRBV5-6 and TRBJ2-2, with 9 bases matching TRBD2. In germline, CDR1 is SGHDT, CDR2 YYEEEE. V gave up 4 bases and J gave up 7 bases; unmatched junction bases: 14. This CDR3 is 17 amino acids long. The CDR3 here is CASSEPLVAGVHGELFF. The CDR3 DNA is TGTGCCAGCAGCGAGCCGCTTGTAGCGGGAGTTCACGGGGAGCTGTTTTTT.

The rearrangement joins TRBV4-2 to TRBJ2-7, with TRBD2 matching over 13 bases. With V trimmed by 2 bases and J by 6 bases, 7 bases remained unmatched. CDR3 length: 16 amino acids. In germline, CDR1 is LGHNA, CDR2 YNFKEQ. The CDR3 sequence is CASSQPGLAGEREQYF. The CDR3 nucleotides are TGTGCCAGCAGCCAACCCGGACTAGCGGGAGAACGCGAGCAGTACTTC.

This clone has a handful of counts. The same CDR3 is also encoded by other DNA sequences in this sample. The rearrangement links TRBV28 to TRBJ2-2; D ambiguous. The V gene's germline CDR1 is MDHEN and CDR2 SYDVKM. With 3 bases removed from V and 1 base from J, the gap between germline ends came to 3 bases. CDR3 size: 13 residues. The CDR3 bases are TGTGCCAGCAGTTTGCTGAACACCGGGGAGCTGTTTTTT. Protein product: CASSLLNTGELFF.

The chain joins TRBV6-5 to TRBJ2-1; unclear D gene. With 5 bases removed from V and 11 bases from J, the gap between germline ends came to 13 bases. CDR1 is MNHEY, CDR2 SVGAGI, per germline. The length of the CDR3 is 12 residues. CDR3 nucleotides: TGTGCCAGCAGTGACCCCTCTGGGAAGCAGTTCTTC. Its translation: CASSDPSGKQFF.

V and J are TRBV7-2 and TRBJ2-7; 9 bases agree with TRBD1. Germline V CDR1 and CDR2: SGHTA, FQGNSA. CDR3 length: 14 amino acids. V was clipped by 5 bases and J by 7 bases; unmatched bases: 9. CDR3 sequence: CASSVRDRDWEQYF. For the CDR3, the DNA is TGTGCCAGCAGCGTCCGGGACAGGGACTGGGAGCAGTACTTC. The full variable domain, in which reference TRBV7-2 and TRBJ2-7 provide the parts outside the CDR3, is GAGVSQSPSNKVTEKGKDVELRCDPISGHTALYWYRQSLGQGLEFLIYFQGNSAPDKSGLPSDRFSAERTGGSVSTLTIQRTQQEDSAVYLCASSVRDRDWEQYFGPGTRLTVT.

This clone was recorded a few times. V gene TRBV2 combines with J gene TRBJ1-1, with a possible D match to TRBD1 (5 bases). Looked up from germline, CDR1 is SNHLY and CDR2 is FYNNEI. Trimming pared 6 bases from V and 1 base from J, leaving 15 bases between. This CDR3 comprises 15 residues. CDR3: CASSKSLGGNTEAFF. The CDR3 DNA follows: TGTGCCAGCAGCAAATCACTTGGGGGGAACACTGAAGCTTTCTTT.

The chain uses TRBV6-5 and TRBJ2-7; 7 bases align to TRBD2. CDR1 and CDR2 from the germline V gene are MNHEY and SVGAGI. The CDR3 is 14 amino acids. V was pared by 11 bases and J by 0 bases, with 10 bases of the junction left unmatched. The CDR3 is CAGKTSAHSYEQYF. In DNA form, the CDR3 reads TGTGCCGGAAAAACTAGCGCGCACTCCTACGAGCAGTACTTC.

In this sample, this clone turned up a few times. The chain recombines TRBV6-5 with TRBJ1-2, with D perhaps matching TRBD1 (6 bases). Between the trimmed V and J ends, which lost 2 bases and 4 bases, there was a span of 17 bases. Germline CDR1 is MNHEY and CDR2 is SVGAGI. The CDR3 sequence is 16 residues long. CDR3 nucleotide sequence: TGTGCCAGCAGTTACGACGCGGGGGGCGCCGTCTATGGCTACACCTTC. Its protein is CASSYDAGGAVYGYTF.

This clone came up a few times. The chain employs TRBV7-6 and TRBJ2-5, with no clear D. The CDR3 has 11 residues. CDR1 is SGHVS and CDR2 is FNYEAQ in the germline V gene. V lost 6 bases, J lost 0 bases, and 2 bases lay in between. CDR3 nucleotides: TGTGCCAGCAGTCACCAAGAGACCCAGTACTTC. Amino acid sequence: CASSHQETQYF. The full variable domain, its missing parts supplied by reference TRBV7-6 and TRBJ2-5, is GAGVSQSPRYKVTKRGQDVALRCDPISGHVSLYWYRQALGQGPEFLTYFNYEAQQDKSGLPNDRFSAERPEGSISTLTIQRTEQRDSAMYRCASSHQETQYFGPGTRLLVL.

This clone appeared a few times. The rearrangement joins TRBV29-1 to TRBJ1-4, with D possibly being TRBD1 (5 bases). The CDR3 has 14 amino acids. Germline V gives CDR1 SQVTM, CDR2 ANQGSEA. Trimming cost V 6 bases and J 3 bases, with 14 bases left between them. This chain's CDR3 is CSVCVGGANEKLFF. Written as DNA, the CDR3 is TGCAGCGTCTGCGTCGGGGGAGCTAATGAAAAACTGTTTTTT.

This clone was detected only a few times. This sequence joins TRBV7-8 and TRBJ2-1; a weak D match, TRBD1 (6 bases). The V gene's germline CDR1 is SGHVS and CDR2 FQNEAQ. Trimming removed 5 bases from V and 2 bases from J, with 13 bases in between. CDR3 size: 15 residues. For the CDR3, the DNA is TGTGCCAGCAGCCTGAACAGGGATACCTACAATGAGCAGTTCTTC. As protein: CASSLNRDTYNEQFF.

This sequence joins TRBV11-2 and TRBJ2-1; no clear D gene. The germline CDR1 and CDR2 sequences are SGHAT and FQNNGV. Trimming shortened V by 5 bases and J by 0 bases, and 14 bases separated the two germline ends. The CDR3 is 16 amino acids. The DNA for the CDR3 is TGTGCCAGCAGCCGAACAAGCATAAGCTCCTACAATGAGCAGTTCTTC. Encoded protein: CASSRTSISSYNEQFF. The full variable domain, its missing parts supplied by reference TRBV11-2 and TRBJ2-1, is EAGVAQSPRYKIIEKRQSVAFWCNPISGHATLYWYQQILGQGPKLLIQFQNNGVVDDSQLPKDRFSAERLKGVDSTLKIQPAKLEDSAVYLCASSRTSISSYNEQFFGPGTRLTVL.

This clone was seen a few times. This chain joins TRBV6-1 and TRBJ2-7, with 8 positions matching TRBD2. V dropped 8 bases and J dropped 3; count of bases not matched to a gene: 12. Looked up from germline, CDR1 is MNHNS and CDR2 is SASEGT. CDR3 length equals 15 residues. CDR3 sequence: CASGHIAGSHYEQYF. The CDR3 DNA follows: TGTGCCAGCGGCCATATAGCGGGATCGCACTACGAGCAGTACTTC.

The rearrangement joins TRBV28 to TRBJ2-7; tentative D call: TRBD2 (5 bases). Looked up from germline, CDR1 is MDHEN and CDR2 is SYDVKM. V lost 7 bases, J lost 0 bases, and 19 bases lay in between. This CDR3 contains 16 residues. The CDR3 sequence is CASTSSRAGSSYEQYF. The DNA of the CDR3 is TGTGCCAGCACGAGTTCGCGGGCTGGGAGCTCCTACGAGCAGTACTTC.

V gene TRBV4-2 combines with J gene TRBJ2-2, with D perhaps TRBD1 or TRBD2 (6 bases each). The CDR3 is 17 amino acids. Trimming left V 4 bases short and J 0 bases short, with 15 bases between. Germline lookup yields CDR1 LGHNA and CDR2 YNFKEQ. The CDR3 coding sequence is TGTGCCAGCAGCCCACAGACGGGGGCTGCGAACACCGGGGAGCTGTTTTTT. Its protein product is CASSPQTGAANTGELFF.

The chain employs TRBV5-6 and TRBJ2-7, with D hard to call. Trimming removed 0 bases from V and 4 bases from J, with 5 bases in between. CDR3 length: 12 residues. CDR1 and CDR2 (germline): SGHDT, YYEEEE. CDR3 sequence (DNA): TGTGCCAGCAGCTTGGTGGAATACGAGCAGTACTTC. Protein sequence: CASSLVEYEQYF.

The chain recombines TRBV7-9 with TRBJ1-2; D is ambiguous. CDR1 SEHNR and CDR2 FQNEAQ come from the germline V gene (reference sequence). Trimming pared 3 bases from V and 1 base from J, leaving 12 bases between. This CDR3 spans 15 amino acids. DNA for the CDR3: TGTGCCAGCAGCTTTAGTGGGCTGGGTAACTATGGCTACACCTTC. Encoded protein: CASSFSGLGNYGYTF.